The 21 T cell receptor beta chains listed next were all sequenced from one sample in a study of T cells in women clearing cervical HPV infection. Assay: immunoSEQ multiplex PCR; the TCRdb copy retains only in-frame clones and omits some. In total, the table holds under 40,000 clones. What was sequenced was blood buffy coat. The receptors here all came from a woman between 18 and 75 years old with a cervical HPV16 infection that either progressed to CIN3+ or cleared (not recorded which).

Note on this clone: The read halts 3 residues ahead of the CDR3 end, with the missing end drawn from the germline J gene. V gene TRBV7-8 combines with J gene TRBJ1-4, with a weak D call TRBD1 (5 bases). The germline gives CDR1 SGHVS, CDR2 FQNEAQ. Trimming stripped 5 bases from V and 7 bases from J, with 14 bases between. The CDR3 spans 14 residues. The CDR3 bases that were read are TGTGCCAGCAGCCCTCGGGGGAGGGGTGAAAAA. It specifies CASSPRGRGEK. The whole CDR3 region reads CASSPRGRGEKLFF.

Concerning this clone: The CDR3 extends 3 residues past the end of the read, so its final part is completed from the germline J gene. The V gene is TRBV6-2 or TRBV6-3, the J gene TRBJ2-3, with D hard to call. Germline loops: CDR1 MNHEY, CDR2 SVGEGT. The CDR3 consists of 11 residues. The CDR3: CASTPEAAQYF. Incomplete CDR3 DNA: TGTGCCAGCACCCCTGAGGCAGCG.

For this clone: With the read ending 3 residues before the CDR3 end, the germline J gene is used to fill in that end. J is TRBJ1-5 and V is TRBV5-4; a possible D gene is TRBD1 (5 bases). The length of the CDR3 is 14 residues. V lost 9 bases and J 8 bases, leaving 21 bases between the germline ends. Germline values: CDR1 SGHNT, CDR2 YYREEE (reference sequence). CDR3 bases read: TGTGCCACCAAGCTTCAGCAGGGCGCGGAGCCC. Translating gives CATKLQQGAEP. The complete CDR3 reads CATKLQQGAEPQHF.

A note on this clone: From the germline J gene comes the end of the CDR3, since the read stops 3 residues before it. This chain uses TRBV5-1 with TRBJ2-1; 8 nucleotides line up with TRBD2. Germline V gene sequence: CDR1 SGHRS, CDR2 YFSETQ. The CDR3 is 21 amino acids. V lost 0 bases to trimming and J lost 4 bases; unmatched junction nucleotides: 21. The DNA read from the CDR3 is TGCGCCAGCAGCTTGGCCGAAGGACTAGCCGACGTCGACCCGCCGTACAATGAG. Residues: CASSLAEGLADVDPPYNE. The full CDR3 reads CASSLAEGLADVDPPYNEQFF. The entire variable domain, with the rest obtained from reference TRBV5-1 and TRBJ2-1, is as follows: KAGVTQTPRYLIKTRGQQVTLSCSPISGHRSVSWYQQTPGQGLQFLFEYFSETQRNKGNFPGRFSGRQFSNSRSEMNVSTLELGDSALYLCASSLAEGLADVDPPYNEQFFGPGTRLTVL.

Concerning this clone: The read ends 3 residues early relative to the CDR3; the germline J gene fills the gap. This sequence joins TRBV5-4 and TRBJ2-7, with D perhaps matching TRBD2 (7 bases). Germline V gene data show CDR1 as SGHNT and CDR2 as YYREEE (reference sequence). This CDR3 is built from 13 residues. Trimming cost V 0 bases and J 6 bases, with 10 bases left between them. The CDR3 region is CASSLGRGLEQYF. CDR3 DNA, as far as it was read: TGTGCCAGCAGCTTGGGGCGGGGGCTCGAG.

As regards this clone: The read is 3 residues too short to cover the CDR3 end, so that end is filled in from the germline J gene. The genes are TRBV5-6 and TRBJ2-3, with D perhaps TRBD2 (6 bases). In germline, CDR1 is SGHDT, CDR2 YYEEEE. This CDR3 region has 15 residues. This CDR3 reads CASSLDQEPRGTQYF. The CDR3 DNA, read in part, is TGTGCCAGCAGCTTGGATCAGGAGCCCCGGGGGACG. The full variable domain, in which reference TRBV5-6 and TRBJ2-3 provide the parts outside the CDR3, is DAGVTQSPTHLIKTRGQQVTLRCSPKSGHDTVSWYQQALGQGPQFIFQYYEEEERQRGNFPDRFSGHQFPNYSSELNVNALLLGDSALYLCASSLDQEPRGTQYFGPGTRLTVL.

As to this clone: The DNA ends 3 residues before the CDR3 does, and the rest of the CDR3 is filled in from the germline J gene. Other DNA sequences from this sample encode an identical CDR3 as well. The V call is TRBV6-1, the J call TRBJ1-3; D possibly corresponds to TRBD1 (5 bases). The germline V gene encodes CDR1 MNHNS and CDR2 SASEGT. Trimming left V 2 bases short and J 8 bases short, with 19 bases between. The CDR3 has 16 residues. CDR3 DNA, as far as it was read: TGTGCCAGCAGTGAACGGGGGGATTCGTCGTGGGACACC. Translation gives CASSERGDSSWDT. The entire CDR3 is CASSERGDSSWDTIYF.

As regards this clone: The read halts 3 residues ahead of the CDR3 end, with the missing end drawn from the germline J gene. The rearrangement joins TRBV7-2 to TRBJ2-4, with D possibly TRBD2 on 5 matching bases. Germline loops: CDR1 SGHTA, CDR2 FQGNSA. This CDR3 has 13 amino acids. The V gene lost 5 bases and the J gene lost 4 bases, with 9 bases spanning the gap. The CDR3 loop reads CASSPGVKNIQYF. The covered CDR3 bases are TGTGCCAGCAGCCCCGGGGTTAAAAACATT.

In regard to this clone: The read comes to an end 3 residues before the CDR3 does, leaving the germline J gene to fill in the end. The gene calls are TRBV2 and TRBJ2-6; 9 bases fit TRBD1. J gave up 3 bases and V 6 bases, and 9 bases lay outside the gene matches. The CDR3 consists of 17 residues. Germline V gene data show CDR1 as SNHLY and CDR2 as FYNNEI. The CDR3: CASRHGTGFGGANVLTF. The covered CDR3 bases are TGTGCCAGCAGACACGGGACAGGGTTCGGTGGGGCCAACGTC.

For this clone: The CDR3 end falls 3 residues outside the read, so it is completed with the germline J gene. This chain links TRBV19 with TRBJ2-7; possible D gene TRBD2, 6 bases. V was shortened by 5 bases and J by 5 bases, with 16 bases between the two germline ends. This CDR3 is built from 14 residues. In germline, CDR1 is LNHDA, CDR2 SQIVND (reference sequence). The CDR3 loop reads CASSDTSWGDEQYF. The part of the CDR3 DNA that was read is TGTGCCAGTAGTGACACTAGCTGGGGGGACGAG.

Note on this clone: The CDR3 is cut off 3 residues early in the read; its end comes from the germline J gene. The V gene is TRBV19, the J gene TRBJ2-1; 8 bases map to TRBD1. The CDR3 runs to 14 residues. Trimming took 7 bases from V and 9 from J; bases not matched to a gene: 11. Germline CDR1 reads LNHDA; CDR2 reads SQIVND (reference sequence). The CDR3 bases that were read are TGTGCCAGTACAATGAAGACAGGGGTTAGTGAG. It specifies CASTMKTGVSE. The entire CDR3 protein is CASTMKTGVSEQFF.

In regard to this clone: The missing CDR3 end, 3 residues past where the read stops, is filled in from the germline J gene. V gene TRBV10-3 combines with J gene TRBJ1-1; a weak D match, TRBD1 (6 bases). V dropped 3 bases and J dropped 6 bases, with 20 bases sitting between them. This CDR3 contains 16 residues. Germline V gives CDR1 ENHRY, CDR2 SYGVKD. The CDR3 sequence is CAISDIHTRTEPEAFF. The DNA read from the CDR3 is TGTGCCATCAGTGATATACATACCCGGACAGAACCTGAA.

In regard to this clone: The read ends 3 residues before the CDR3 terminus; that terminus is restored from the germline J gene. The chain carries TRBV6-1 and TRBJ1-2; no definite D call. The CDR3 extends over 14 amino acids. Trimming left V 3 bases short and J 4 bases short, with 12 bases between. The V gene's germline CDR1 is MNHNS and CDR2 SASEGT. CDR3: CASSEAVLGYGYTF. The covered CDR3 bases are TGTGCCAGCAGTGAGGCCGTGCTTGGCTATGGC.

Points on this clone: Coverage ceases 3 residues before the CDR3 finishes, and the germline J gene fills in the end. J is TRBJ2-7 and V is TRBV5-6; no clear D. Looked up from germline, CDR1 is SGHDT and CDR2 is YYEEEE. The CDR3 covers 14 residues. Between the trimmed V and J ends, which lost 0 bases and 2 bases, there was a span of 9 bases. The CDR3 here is CASSLVASAYEQYF. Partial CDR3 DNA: TGTGCCAGCAGCTTGGTGGCCAGCGCCTACGAG.

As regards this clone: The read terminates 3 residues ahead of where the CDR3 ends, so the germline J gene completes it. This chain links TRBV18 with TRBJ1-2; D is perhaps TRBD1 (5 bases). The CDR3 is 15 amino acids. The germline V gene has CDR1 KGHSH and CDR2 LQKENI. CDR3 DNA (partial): TGTGCCAGCTCACCACCGGGGACTAGCAGGAGGGAC. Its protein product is CASSPPGTSRRD. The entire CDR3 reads CASSPPGTSRRDYTF. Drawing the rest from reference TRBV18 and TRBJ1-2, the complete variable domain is NAGVMQNPRHLVRRRGQEARLRCSPMKGHSHVYWYRQLPEEGLKFMVYLQKENIIDESGMPKERFSAEFPKEGPSILRIQQVVRGDSAAYFCASSPPGTSRRDYTFGSGTRLTVV.

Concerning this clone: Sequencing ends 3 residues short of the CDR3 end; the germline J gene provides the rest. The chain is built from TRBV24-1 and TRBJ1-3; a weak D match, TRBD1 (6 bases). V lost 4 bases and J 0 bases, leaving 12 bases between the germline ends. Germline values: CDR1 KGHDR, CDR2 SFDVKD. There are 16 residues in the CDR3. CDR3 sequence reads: CATSDPGHLSGNTIYF. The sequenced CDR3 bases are TGTGCCACCAGTGACCCGGGACACCTCTCTGGAAACACC.

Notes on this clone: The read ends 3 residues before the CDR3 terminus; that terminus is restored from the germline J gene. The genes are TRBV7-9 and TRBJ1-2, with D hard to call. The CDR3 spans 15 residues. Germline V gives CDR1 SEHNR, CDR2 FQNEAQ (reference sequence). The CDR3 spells CASSQGLAGVSGYTF. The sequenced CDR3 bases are TGTGCCAGCAGCCAAGGACTAGCGGGAGTTTCCGGC.

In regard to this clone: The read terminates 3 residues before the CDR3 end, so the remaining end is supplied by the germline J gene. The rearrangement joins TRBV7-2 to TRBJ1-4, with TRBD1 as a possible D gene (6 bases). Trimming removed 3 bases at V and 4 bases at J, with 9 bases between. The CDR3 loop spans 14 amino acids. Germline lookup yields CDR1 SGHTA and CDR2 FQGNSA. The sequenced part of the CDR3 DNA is TGTGCCAGCAGCTTCAGGGGATATAATGAAAAA. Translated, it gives CASSFRGYNEK. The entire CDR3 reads CASSFRGYNEKLFF.

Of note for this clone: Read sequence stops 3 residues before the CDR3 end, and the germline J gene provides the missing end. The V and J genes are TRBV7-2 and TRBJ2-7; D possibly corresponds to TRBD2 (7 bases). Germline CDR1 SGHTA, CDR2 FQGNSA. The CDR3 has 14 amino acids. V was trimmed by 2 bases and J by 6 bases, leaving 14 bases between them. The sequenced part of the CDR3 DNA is TGTGCCAGCAGCTTAAATTTCGGGGGGCTCGAG. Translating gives CASSLNFGGLE. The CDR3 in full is CASSLNFGGLEQYF.

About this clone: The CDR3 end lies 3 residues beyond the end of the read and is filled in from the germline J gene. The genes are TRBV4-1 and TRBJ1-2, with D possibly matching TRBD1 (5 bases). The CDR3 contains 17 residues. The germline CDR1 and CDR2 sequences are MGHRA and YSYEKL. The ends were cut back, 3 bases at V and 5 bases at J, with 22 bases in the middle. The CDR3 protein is CASSHSPSGGVGYGYTF. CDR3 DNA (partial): TGCGCCAGCAGCCATTCCCCCTCGGGAGGGGTCGGATATGGC.

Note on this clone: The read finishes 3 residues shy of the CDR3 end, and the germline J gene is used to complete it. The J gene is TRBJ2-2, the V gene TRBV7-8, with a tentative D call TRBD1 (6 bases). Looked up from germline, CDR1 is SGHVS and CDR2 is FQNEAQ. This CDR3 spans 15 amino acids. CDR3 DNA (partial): TGTGCCAGCAGCCAATCCGGGACAAGGAGTGAAAAG. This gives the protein CASSQSGTRSEK. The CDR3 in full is CASSQSGTRSEKLFF.